These 6 T cell receptor beta chains share one sample of origin, sequenced in a study of blood T cell repertoires in COVID-19. The protocol was immunoSEQ multiplex PCR, while the TCRdb copy is restricted to in-frame clones and leaves out a portion. Counted here are some 160,000 clones, around four fifths occurring once; the ten biggest clones make up roughly 8.8%. Sample: peripheral blood. The source is a woman aged 80 or older with COVID-19, enrolled during active disease.

The chain joins TRBV25-1 to TRBJ1-2, with D perhaps matching TRBD1 (5 bases). Germline-derived CDR1 and CDR2 are MGHDK and SYGVNS. The CDR3 sequence is 15 residues long. Trimming cost V 4 bases and J 5 bases, with 17 bases left between them. The CDR3 reads CASSVGGLASYGYTF. Here the CDR3 DNA reads TGTGCCAGCAGTGTCGGGGGACTCGCGTCTTATGGCTACACCTTC.

V and J are TRBV7-6 and TRBJ2-1; TRBD2 might be the D (6 bases). In germline, CDR1 is SGHVS, CDR2 FNYEAQ. CDR3 size: 13 residues. The V end lost 0 bases, the J end lost 13 bases, and 13 bases lay between the germline ends. CDR3 in DNA: TGTGCCAGCAGCTTAGCTCTTGCGGGGCGTCAGTTCTTC. Its translation: CASSLALAGRQFF.

This chain uses TRBV6-5 with TRBJ1-1; no reliable D call. The CDR3 sequence is 13 residues long. V was cut by 6 bases and J by 1 base, with 9 bases left in between. In germline, CDR1 is MNHEY, CDR2 SVGAGI. CDR3 region: CASSADSNTEAFF. In DNA form, the CDR3 reads TGTGCCAGCAGCGCCGACTCGAACACTGAAGCTTTCTTT.

The CDR3 spells CASTGQANQPQHF. DNA for the CDR3: TGTGCCAGTACTGGACAGGCCAATCAGCCCCAGCATTTT. The rearrangement links TRBV19 to TRBJ1-5; 7 nucleotides match TRBD1. Germline assignment: CDR1 LNHDA and CDR2 SQIVND (reference sequence). CDR3 length equals 13 residues. V shed 7 bases and J 3 bases; nucleotides not matched to a gene: 3.

The J gene is TRBJ1-5, the V gene TRBV7-2; D not certain. Germline CDR1 reads SGHTA; CDR2 reads FQGNSA. The V end was cut by 0 bases, the J end by 6 bases, with 18 bases between. There are 17 residues in the CDR3. The CDR3 region has the DNA TGTGCCAGCAGCTTAGCGGAGGGAGGACGTTATATTCAGCCCCAGCATTTT. Translation: CASSLAEGGRYIQPQHF.

This rearrangement joins TRBV3-1 (or the pseudogene TRBV3-2) to TRBJ1-1; 7 bases are a match to TRBD1. Trimming cost V 4 bases and J 1 base; bases outside gene matches: 12. The CDR3 runs to 17 residues. The germline CDR1 and CDR2 sequences are LGHDT and YNNKEL (reference sequence). The CDR3: CASSRTPGGPANTEAFF. The CDR3 nucleotides read TGTGCCAGCAGCCGGACGCCAGGGGGGCCAGCGAACACTGAAGCTTTCTTT.